This TCR beta chain originates from a study of control samples from healthy donors and cancer patients. Here immunoSEQ multiplex PCR was the method, and the copy in TCRdb shows in-frame clones only, minus some. The sample lists approximately 230,000 clones; roughly 82% were seen once. The V and J ends lost 4 bases and 8 bases, in that order; junction bases with no gene match: 6. Germline V gene lookup returns CDR1 SGHNT and CDR2 YYREEE (reference sequence). CDR3 size: 15 residues. The receptor comes from a woman aged 55-75 years with lung cancer. Sequences were obtained from PBMCs. The chain uses TRBV5-4 and TRBJ2-3, with 14 bases fitting TRBD2. The CDR3 DNA reads as TGTGCCAGCAGCGTGGGACTAGCGGGAGACGGTACGCAGTATTTT. This gives the protein CASSVGLAGDGTQYF.